This entry features one TCR beta chain sequence. What it binds is not known. This entry is derived from a study of CD4 T cells in relation to SARS-CoV-2 and coronaviruses. Whole-study context: After roughly 11 days of antigen culture, PBMC TCR beta CDR3s were sequenced.

The method was immunoSEQ multiplex PCR; TCRdb's version includes in-frame clones alone and lacks a portion of them. Found here are 20,000 to 25,000 clones, under 80% of them singletons; the top ten hold roughly 12%. Before the COVID-19 pandemic, during about 2011-2019, CD4+ T cells were taken from unexposed donors. Isolation of CD4+ T cells took place after nine to ten days in culture. Cells permitting, SARS-CoV-2 S/N and four cold-coronavirus spikes were tested on unexposed-donor CD4+ T cells. The CDR3 has 16 amino acids. The V gene end was trimmed by 4 bases and the J gene end by 6 bases; junction bases not matched to a gene: 4. Germline loops: CDR1 MGHRA, CDR2 YSYEKL.

The chain recombines TRBV4-1 with TRBJ2-1; 15 nucleotides align to TRBD2. The clonotype comes from a human donor in good health. The sequencing input was CD4+ T cells from PBMCs, cultured in vitro. CDR3 region: CASSRTSGRALNEQFF. Written as DNA, the CDR3 is TGCGCCAGCAGCCGGACTAGCGGGAGGGCCCTCAATGAGCAGTTCTTC.